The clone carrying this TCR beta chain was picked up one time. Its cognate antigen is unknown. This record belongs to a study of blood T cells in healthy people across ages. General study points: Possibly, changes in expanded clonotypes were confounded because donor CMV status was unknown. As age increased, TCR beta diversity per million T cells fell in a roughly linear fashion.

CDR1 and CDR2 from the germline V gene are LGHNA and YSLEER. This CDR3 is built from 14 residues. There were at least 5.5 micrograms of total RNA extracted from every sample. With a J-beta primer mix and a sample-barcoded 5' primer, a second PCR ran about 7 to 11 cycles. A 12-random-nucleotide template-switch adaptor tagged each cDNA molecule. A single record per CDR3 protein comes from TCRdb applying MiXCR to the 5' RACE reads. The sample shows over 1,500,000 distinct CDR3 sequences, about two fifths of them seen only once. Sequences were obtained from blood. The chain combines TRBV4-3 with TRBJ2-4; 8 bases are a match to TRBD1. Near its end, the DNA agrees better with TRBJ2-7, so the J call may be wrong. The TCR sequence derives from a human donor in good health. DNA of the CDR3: TGCGCCAGCAGCCATGGACAGGGCAACTACGAGCAGTACTTC. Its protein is CASSHGQGNYEQYF.